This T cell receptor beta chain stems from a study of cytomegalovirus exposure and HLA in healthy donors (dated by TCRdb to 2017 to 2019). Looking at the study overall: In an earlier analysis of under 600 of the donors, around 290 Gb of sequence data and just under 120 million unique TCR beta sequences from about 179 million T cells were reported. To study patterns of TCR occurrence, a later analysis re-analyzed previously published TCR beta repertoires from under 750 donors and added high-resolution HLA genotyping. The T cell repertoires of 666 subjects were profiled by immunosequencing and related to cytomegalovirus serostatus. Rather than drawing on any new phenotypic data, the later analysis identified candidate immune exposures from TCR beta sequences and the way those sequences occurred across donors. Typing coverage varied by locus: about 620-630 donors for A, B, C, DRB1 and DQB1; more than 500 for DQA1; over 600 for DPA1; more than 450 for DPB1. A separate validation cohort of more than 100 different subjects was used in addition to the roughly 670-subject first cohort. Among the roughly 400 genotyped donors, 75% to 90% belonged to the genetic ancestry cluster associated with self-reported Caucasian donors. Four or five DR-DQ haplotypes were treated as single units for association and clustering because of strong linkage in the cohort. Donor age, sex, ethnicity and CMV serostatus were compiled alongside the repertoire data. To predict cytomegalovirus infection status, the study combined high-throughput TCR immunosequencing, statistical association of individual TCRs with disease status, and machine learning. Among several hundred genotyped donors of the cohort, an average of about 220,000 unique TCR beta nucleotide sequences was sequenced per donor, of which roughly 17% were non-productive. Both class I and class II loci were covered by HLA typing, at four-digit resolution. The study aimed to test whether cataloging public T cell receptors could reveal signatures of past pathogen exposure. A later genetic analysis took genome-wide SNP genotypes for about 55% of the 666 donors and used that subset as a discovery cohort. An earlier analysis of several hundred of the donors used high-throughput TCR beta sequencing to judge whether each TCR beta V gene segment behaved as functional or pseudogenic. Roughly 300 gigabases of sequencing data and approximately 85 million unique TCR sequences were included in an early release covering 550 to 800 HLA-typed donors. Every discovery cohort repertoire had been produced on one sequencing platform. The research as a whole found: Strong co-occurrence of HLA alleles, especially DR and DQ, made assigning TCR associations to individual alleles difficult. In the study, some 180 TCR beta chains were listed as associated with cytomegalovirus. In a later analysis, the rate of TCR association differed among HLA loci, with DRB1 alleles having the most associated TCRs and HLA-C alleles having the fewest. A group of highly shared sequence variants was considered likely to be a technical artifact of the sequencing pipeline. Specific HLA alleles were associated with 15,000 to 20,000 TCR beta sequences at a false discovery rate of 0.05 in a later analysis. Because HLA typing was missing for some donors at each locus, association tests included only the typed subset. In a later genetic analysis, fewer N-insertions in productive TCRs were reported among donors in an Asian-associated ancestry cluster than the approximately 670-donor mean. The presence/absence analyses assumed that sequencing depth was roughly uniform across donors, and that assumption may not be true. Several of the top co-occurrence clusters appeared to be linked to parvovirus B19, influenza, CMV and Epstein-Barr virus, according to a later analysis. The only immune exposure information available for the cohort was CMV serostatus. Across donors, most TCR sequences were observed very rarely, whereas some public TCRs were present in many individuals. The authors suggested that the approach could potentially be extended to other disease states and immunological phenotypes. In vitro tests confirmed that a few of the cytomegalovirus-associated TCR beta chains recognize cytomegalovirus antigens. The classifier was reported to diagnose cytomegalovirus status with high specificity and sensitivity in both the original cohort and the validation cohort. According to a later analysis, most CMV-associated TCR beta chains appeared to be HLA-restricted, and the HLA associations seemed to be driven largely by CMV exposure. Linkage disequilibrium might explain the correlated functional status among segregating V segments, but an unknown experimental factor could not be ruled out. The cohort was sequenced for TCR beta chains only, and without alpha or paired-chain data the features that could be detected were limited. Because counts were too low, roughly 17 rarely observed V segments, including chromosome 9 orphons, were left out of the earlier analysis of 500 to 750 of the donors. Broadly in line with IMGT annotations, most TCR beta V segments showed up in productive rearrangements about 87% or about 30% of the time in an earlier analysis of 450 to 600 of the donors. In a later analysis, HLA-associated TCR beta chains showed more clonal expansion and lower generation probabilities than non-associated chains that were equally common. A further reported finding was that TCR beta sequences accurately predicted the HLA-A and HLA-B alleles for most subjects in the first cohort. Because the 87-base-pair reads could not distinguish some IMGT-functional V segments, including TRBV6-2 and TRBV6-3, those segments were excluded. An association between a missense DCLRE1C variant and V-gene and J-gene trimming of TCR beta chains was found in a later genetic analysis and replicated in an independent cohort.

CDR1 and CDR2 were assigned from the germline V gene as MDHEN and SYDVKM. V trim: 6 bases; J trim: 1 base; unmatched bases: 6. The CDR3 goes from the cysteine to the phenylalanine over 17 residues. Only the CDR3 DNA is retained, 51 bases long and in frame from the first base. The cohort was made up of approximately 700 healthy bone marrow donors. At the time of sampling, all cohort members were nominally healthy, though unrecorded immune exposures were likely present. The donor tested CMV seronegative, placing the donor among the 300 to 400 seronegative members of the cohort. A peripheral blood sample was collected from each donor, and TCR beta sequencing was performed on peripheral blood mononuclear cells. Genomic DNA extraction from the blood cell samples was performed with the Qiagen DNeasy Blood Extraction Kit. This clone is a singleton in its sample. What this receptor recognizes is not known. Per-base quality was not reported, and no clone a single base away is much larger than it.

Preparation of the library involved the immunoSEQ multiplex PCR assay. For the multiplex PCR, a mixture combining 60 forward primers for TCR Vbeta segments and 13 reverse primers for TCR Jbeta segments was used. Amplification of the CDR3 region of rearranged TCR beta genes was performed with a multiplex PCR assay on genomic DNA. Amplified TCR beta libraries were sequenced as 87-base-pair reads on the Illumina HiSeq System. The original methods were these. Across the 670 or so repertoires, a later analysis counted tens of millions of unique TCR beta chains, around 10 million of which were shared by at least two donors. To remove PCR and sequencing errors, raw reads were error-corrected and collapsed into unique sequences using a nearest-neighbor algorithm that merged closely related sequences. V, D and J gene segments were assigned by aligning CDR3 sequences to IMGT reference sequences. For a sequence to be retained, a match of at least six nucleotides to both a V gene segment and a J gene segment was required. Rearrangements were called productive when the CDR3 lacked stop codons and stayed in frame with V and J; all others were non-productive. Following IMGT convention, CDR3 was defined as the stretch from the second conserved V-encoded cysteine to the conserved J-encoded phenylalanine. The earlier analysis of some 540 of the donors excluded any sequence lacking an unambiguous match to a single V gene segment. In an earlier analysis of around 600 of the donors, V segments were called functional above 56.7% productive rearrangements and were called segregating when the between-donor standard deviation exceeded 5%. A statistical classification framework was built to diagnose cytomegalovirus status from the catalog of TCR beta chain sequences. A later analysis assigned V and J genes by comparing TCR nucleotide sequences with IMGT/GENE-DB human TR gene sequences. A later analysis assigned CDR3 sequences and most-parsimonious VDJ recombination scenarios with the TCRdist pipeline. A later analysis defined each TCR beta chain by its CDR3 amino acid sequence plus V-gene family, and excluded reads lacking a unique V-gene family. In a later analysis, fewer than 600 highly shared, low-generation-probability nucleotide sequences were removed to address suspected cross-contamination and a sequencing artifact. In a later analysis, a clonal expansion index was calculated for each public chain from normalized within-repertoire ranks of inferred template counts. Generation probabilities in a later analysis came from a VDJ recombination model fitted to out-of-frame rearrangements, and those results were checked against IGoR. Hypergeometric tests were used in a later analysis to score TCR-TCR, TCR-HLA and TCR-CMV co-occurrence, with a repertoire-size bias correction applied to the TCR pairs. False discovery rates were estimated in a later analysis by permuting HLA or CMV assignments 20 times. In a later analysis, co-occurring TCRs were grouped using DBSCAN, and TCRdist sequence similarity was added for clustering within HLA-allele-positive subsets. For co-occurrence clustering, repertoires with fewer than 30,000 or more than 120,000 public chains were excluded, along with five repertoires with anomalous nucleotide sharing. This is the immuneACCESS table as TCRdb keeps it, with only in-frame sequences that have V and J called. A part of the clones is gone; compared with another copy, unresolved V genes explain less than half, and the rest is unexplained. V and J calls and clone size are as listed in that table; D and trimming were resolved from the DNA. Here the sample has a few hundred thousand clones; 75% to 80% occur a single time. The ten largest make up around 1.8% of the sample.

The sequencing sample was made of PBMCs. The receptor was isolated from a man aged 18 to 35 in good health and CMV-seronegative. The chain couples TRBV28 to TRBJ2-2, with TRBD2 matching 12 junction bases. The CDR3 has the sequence CASSLTSGSRNTGELFF. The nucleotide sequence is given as TGTGCCAGCAGCTTGACTAGCGGGAGTAGGAACACCGGGGAGCTGTTTTTT.